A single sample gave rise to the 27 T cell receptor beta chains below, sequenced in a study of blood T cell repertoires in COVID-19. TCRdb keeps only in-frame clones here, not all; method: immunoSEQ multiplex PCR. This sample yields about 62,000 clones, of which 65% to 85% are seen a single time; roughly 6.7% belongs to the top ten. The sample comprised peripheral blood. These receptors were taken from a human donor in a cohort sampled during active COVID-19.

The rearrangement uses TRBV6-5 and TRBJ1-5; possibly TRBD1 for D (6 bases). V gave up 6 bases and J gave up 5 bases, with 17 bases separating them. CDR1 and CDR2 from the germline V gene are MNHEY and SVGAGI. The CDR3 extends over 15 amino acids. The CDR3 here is CASSSGQLPDQPQHF. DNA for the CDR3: TGTGCCAGCAGCTCCGGACAGTTGCCAGATCAGCCCCAGCATTTT.

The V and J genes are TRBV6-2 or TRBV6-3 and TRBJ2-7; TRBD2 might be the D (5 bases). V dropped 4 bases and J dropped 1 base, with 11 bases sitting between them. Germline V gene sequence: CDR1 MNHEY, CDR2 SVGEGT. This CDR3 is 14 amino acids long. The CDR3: CASSWLRASYEQYF. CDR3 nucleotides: TGTGCCAGCAGTTGGTTGAGGGCGTCCTACGAGCAGTACTTC.

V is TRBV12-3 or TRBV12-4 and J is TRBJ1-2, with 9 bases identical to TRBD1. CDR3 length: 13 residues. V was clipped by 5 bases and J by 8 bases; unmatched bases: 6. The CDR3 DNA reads TGTGCCAGCAGTCGGGACAGGGTAGGCGGCTACACCTTC. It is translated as CASSRDRVGGYTF.

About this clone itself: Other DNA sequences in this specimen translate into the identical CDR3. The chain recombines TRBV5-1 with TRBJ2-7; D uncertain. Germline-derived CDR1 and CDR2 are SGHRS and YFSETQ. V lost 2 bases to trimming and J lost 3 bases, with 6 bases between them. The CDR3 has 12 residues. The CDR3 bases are TGCGCCAGCAGCTTCCCCGGCTACGAGCAGTACTTC. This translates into CASSFPGYEQYF.

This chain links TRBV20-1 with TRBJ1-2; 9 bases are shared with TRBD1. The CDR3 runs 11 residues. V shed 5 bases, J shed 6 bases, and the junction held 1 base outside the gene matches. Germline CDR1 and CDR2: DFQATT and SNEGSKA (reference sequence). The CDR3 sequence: CSAGTGNGYTF. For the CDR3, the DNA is TGCAGTGCTGGGACAGGGAATGGCTACACCTTC.

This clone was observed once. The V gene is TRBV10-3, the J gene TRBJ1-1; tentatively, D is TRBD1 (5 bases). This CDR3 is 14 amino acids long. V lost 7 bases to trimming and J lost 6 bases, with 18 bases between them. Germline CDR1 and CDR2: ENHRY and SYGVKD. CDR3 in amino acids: CAIKGFQGGSEAFF. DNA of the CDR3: TGTGCCATCAAAGGTTTCCAGGGAGGTTCTGAAGCTTTCTTT.

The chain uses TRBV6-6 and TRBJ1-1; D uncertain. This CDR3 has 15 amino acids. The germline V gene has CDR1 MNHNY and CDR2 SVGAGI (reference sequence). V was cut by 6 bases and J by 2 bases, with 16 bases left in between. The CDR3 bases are TGTGCCAGCAGAAACGCGCGGTTGAGAAACACTGAAGCTTTCTTT. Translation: CASRNARLRNTEAFF.

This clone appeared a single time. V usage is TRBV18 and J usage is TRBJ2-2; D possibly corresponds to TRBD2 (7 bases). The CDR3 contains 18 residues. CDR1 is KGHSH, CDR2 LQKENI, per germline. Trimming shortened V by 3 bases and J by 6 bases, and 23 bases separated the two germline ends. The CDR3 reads CASSPTDLRGGVAGELFF. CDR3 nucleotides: TGTGCCAGCTCACCCACGGACCTAAGGGGGGGCGTAGCCGGGGAGCTGTTTTTT.

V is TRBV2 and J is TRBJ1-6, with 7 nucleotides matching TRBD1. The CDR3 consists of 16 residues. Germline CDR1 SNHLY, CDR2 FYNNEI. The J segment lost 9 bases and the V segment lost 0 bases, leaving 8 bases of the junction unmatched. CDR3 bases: TGTGCCAGCAGTGAAGCGCTTCGAGGGGGCGGTTCACCCCTCCACTTT. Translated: CASSEALRGGGSPLHF. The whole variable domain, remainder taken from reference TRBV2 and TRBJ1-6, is EPEVTQTPSHQVTQMGQEVILRCVPISNHLYFYWYRQILGQKVEFLVSFYNNEISEKSEIFDDQFSVERPDGSNFTLKIRSTKLEDSAMYFCASSEALRGGGSPLHFGNGTRLTVT.

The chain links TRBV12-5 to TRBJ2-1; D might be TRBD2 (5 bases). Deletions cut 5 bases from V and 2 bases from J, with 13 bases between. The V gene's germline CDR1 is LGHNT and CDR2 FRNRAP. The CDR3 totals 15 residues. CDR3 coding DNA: TGTGCTAGTGGTCCCCGGGGAGCCGCCTACAATGAGCAGTTCTTC. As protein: CASGPRGAAYNEQFF. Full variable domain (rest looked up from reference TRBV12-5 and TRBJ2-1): DARVTQTPRHKVTEMGQEVTMRCQPILGHNTVFWYRQTMMQGLELLAYFRNRAPLDDSGMPKDRFSAEMPDATLATLKIQPSEPRDSAVYFCASGPRGAAYNEQFFGPGTRLTVL.

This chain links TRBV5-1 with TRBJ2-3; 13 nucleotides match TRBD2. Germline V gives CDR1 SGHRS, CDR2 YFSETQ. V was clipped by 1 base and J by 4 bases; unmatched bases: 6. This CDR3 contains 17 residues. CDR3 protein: CASSLRTSGSLADTQYF. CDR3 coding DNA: TGCGCCAGCAGCTTGCGGACTAGCGGGAGTTTAGCAGATACGCAGTATTTT.

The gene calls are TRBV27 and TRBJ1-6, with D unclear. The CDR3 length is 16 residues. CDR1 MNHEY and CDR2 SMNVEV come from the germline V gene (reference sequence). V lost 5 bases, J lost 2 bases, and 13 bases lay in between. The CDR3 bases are TGTGCCAGCAGTCCAACTCTCCGGGCCTATAATTCACCCCTCCACTTT. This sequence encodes CASSPTLRAYNSPLHF.

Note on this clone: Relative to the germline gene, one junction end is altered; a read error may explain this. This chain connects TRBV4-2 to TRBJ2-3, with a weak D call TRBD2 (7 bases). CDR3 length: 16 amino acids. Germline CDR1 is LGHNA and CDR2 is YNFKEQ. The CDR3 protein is CASTQRRGGKTDTQYF. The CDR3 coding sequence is TGTGCCAGCACCCAAAGAAGGGGGGGTAAGACAGATACGCAGTATTTT.

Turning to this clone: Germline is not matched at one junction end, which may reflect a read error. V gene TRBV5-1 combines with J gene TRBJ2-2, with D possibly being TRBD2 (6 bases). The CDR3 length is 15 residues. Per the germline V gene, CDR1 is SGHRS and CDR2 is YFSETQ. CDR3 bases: TGCGCCCGCAGCTTGGATTCTGGGGGGACCGGGGAGCTGTTTTTT. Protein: CARSLDSGGTGELFF.

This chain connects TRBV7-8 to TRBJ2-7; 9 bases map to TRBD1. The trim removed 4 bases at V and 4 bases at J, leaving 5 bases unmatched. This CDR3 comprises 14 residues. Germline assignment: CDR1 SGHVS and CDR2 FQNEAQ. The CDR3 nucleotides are TGTGCCAGCAGCTCGGGGACAGGGAGATACGAGCAGTACTTC. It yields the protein CASSSGTGRYEQYF.

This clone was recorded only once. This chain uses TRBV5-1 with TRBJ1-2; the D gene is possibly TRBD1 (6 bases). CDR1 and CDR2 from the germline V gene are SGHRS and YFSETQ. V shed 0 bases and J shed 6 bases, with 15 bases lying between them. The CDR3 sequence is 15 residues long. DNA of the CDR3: TGCGCCAGCAGCTTGGCTCCAGGGGTTCGCGATGGCTACACCTTC. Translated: CASSLAPGVRDGYTF.

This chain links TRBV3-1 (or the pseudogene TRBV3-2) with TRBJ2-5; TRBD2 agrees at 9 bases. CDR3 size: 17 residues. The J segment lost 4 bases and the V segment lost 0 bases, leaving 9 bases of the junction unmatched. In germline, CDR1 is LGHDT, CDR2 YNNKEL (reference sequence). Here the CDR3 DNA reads TGTGCCAGCAGCCAAGAGGTGGCGGGGGGGCTATCAGAGACCCAGTACTTC. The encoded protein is CASSQEVAGGLSETQYF.

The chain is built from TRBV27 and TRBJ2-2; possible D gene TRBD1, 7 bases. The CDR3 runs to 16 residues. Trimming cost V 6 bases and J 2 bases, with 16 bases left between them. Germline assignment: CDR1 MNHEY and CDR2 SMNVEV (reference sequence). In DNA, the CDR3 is TGTGCCAGCAGCAGGGGGGCCCCCTCAAACACCGGGGAGCTGTTTTTT. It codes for CASSRGAPSNTGELFF.

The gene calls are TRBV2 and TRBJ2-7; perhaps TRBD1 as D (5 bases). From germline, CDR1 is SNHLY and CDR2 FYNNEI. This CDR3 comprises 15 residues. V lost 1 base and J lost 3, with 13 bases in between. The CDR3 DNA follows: TGTGCCAGCAGTGAAGAGGACACAGAATACTACGAGCAGTACTTC. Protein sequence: CASSEEDTEYYEQYF.

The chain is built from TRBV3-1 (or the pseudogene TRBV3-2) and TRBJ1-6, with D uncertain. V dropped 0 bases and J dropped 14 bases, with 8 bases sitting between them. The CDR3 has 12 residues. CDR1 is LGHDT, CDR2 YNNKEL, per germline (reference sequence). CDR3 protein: CASSQDSTSLHF. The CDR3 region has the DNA TGTGCCAGCAGCCAAGATTCGACATCCCTCCACTTT.

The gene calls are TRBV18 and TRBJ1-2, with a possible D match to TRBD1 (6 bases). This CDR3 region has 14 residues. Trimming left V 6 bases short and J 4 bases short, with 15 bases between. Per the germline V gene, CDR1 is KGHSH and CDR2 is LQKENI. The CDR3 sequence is CASSEGQNPYGYTF. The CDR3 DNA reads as TGTGCCAGCTCGGAAGGACAGAACCCCTATGGCTACACCTTC.

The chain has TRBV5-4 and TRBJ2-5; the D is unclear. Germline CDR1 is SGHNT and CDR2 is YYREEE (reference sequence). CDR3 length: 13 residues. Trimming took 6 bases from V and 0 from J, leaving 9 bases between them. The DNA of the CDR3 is TGTGCCAGCACCAATAGAGACCAAGAGACCCAGTACTTC. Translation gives CASTNRDQETQYF. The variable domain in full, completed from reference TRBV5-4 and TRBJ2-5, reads ETGVTQSPTHLIKTRGQQVTLRCSSQSGHNTVSWYQQALGQGPQFIFQYYREEENGRGNFPPRFSGLQFPNYSSELNVNALELDDSALYLCASTNRDQETQYFGPGTRLLVL.

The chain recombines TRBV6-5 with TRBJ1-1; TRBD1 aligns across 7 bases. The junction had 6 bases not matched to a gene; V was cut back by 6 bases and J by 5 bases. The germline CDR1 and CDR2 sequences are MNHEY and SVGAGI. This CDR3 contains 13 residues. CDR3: CASSLTGVTEAFF. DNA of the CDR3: TGTGCCAGCAGCCTCACAGGGGTGACTGAAGCTTTCTTT.

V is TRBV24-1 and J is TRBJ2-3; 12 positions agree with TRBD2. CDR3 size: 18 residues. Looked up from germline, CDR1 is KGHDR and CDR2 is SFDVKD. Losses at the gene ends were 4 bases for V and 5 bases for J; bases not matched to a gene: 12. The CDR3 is CATSDQTSGGLLLDTQYF. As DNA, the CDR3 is TGTGCCACCAGTGACCAAACTAGCGGGGGGCTTCTATTAGATACGCAGTATTTT.

The CDR3 DNA sequence: TGTGCCAGCAGCTCCGGGACTAGCGAGTACCAAGAGACCCAGTACTTC. This translates into CASSSGTSEYQETQYF. V usage is TRBV7-9 and J usage is TRBJ2-5, with 10 bases lining up with TRBD2. The germline gives CDR1 SEHNR, CDR2 FQNEAQ (reference sequence). V dropped 4 bases and J dropped 0; count of bases not matched to a gene: 5. The CDR3 is 16 residues long.

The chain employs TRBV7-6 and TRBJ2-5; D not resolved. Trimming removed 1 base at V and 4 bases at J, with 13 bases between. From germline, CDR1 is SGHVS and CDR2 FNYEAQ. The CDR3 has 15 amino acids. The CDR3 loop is CASSLESTVRETQYF. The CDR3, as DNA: TGTGCCAGCAGCTTAGAATCCACAGTTAGAGAGACCCAGTACTTC. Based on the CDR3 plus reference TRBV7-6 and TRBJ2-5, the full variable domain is GAGVSQSPRYKVTKRGQDVALRCDPISGHVSLYWYRQALGQGPEFLTYFNYEAQQDKSGLPNDRFSAERPEGSISTLTIQRTEQRDSAMYRCASSLESTVRETQYFGPGTRLLVL.

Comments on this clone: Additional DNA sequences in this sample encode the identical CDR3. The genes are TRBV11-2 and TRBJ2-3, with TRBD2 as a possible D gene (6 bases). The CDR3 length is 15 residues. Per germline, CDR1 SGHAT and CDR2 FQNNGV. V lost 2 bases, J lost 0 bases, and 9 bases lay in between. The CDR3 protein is CASSLSSGSTDTQYF. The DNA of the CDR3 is TGTGCCAGCAGCTTATCGAGCGGGAGCACAGATACGCAGTATTTT. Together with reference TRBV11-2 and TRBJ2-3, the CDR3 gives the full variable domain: EAGVAQSPRYKIIEKRQSVAFWCNPISGHATLYWYQQILGQGPKLLIQFQNNGVVDDSQLPKDRFSAERLKGVDSTLKIQPAKLEDSAVYLCASSLSSGSTDTQYFGPGTRLTVL.